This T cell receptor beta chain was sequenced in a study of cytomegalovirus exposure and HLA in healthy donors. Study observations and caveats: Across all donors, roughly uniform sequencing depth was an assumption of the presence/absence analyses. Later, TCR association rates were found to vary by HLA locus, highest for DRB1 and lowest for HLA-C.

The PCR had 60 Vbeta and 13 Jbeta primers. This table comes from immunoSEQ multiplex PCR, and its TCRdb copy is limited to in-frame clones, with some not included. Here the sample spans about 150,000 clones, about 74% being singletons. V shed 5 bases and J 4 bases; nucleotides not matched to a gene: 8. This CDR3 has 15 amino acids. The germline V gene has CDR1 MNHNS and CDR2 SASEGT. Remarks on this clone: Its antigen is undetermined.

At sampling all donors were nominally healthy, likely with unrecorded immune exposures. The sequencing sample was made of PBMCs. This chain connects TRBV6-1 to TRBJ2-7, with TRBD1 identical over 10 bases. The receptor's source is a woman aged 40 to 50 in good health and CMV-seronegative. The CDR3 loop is CASSLTGTGEYEQYF. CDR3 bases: TGTGCCAGCAGTCTCACCGGGACAGGGGAGTACGAGCAGTACTTC.